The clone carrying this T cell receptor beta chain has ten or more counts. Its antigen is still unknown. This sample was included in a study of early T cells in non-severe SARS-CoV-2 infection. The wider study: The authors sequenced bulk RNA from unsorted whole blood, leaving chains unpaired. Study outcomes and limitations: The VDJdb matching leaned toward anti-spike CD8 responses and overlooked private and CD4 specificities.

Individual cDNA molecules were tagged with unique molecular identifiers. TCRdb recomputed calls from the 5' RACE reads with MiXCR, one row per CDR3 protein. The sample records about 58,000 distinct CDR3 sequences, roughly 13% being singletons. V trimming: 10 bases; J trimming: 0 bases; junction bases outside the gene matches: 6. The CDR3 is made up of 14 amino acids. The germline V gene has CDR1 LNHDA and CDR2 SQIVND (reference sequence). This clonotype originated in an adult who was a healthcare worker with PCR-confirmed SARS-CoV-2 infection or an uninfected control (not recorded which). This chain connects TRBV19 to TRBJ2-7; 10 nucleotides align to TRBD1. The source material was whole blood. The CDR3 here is CATGGQGSSYEQYF. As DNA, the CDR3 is TGTGCCACCGGGGGACAGGGGAGCTCCTACGAGCAGTACTTC.